This T cell receptor beta chain comes out of a study of blood T cell repertoires in COVID-19. Libraries were prepared by immunoSEQ multiplex PCR; TCRdb keeps only in-frame clonotypes and omits some of them. In the table there are 280,000 or so clones, roughly 90% of which are singletons. The CDR3 spans 15 residues. V was pared by 3 bases and J by 4 bases, with 1 base of the junction left unmatched. Germline CDR1 is SGDLS and CDR2 is YYNGEE. The rearrangement joins TRBV9 to TRBJ2-5, with 15 positions matching TRBD2. Sequencing used peripheral blood. The TCR was taken from a woman aged 55 to 70 with acute or convalescent COVID-19. The CDR3 reads CASSEGLAGGETQYF. The CDR3 DNA reads as TGTGCCAGCAGCGAGGGACTAGCGGGAGGAGAGACCCAGTACTTC. The variable domain in full, completed from reference TRBV9 and TRBJ2-5, reads DSGVTQTPKHLITATGQRVTLRCSPRSGDLSVYWYQQSLDQGLQFLIQYYNGEERAKGNILERFSAQQFPDLHSELNLSSLELGDSALYFCASSEGLAGGETQYFGPGTRLLVL.